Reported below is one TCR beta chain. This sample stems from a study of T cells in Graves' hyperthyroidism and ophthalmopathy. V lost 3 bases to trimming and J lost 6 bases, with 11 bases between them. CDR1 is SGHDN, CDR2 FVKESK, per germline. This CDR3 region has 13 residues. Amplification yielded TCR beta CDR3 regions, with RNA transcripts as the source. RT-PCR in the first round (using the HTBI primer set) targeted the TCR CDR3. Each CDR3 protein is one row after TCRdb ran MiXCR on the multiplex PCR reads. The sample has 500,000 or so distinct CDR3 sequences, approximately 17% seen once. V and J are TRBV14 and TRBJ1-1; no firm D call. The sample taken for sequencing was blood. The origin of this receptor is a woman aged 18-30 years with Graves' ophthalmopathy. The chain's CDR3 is CASSQRARAEAFF. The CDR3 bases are TGTGCCAGCAGCCAGAGGGCCCGGGCTGAAGCTTTCTTT. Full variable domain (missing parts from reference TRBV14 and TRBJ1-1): EAGVTQFPSHSVIEKGQTVTLRCDPISGHDNLYWYRRVMGKEIKFLLHFVKESKQDESGMPNNRFLAERTGGTYSTLKVQPAELEDSGVYFCASSQRARAEAFFGQGTRLTVV.